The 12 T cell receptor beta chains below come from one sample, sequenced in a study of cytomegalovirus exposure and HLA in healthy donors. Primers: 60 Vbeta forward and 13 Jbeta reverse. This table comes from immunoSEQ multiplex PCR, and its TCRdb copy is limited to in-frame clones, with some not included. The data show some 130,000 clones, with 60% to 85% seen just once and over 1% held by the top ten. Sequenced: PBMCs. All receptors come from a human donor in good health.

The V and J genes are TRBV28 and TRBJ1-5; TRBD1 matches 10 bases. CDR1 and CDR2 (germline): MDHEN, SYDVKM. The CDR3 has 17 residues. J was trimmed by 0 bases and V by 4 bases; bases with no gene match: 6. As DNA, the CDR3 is TGTGCCAGCAGTTCACGGACAGGGGGGTATAGCAATCAGCCCCAGCATTTT. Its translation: CASSSRTGGYSNQPQHF.

CDR3 sequence: CASSPRGYETQYF. Here the CDR3 DNA reads TGTGCCAGCAGCCCCAGGGGCTATGAGACCCAGTACTTC. The chain couples TRBV5-6 to TRBJ2-5; D is perhaps TRBD1 (6 bases). The V end lost 4 bases, the J end lost 5 bases, and 12 bases lay between the germline ends. Germline-derived CDR1 and CDR2 are SGHDT and YYEEEE. The CDR3 length is 13 residues.

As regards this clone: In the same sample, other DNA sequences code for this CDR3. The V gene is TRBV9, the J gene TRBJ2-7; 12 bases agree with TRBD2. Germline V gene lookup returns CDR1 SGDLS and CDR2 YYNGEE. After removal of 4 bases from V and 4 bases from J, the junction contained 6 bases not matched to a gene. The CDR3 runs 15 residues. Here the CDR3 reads CASSPRTSGAYEQYF. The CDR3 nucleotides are TGTGCCAGCAGCCCTCGGACTAGCGGGGCATACGAGCAGTACTTC.

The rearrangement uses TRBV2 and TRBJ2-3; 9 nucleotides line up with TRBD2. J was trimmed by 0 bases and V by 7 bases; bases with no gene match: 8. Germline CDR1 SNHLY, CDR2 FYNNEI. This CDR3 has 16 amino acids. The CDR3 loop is CASTSRSGGSTDTQYF. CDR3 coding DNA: TGTGCCAGCACCTCCCGTAGCGGGGGAAGCACAGATACGCAGTATTTT.

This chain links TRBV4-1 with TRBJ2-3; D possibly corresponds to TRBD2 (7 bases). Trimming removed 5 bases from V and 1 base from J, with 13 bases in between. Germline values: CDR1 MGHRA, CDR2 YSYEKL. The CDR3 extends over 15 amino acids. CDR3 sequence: CASSSGGLGTDTQYF. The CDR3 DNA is TGCGCCAGCAGCTCGGGGGGCCTTGGCACAGATACGCAGTATTTT.

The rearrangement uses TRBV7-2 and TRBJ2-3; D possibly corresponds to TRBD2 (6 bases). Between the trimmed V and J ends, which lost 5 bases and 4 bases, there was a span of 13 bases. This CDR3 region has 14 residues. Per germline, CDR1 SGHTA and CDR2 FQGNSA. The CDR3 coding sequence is TGTGCCAGCAGCCTGAGACTAGGTCCAGATACGCAGTATTTT. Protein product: CASSLRLGPDTQYF.

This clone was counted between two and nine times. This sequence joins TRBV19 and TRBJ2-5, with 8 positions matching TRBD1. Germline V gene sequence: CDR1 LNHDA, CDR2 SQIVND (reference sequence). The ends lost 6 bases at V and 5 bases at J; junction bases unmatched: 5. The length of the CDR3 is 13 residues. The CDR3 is CASRETGEETQYF. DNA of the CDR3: TGTGCCAGTAGGGAGACAGGGGAGGAGACCCAGTACTTC.

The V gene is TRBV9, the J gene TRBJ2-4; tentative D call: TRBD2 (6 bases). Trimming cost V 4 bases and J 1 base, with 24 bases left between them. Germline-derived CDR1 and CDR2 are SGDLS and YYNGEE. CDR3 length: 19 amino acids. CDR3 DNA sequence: TGTGCCAGCAGCCCAACCCTGTCCCTTCCTGGGGGGGCCAAAAACATTCAGTACTTC. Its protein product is CASSPTLSLPGGAKNIQYF.

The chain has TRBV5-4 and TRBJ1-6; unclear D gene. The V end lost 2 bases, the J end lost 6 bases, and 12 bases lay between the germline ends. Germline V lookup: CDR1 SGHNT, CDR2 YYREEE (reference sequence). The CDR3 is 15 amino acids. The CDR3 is CASSFELQVNSPLHF. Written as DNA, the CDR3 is TGTGCCAGCAGCTTTGAGCTGCAGGTTAATTCACCCCTCCACTTT.

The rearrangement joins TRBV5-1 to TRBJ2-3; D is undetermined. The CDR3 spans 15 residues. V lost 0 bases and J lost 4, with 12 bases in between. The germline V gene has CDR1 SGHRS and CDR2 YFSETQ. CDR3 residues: CASSLAQVVPDTQYF. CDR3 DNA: TGCGCCAGCAGCTTGGCCCAGGTAGTCCCAGATACGCAGTATTTT.

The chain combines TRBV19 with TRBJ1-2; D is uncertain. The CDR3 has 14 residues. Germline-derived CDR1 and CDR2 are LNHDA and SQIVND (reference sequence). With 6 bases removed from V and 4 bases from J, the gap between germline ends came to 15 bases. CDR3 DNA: TGTGCCAGTAGACCTAGTGGCGGGAGCTATGGCTACACCTTC. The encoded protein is CASRPSGGSYGYTF.

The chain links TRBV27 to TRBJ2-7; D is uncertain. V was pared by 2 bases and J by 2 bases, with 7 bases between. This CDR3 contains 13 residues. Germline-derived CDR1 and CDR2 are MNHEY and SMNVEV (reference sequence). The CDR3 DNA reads TGTGCCAGCAGTTTACGGCTAGCCTACGAGCAGTACTTC. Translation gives CASSLRLAYEQYF.